These 26 T cell receptor beta chains were sequenced from one sample in a study of cytomegalovirus exposure and HLA in healthy donors. 13 Jbeta primers and 60 Vbeta primers were used for the PCR. Sequenced by immunoSEQ multiplex PCR; TCRdb stores in-frame clones only, minus some. Recorded for this sample: roughly 46,000 clones. Sequencing used PBMCs. The origin of the receptors is a woman between 40 and 55 years old in good health and CMV-seronegative.

The chain recombines TRBV9 with TRBJ2-5, with a possible D match to TRBD2 (6 bases). The CDR3 has 15 amino acids. Deletions cut 0 bases from V and 3 bases from J, with 12 bases between. The germline gives CDR1 SGDLS, CDR2 YYNGEE. CDR3 coding DNA: TGTGCCAGCAGCGTAGGAGGAACGGGGGAAGAGACCCAGTACTTC. Translation: CASSVGGTGEETQYF. Full variable domain (missing parts from reference TRBV9 and TRBJ2-5): DSGVTQTPKHLITATGQRVTLRCSPRSGDLSVYWYQQSLDQGLQFLIQYYNGEERAKGNILERFSAQQFPDLHSELNLSSLELGDSALYFCASSVGGTGEETQYFGPGTRLLVL.

J is TRBJ1-5 and V is TRBV7-2, with D possibly being TRBD1 (6 bases). V was cut by 0 bases and J by 4 bases, with 10 bases left in between. The germline V gene has CDR1 SGHTA and CDR2 FQGNSA. The CDR3 runs 15 residues. Here the CDR3 DNA reads TGTGCCAGCAGCTTAGCGAGAACAGGGAATCAGCCCCAGCATTTT. Amino acid sequence: CASSLARTGNQPQHF.

V gene TRBV6-1 combines with J gene TRBJ2-5; maybe TRBD2 (5 bases). The germline CDR1 and CDR2 sequences are MNHNS and SASEGT. V lost 11 bases and J 5 bases, leaving 12 bases between the germline ends. CDR3 length: 11 amino acids. CDR3 sequence reads: CAGSMGETQYF. CDR3 DNA: TGTGCCGGGAGCATGGGGGAGACCCAGTACTTC.

CDR3: CASSPGLAGDTQYF. The DNA of the CDR3 is TGTGCCAGCAGTCCGGGACTAGCGGGAGATACGCAGTATTTT. The chain uses TRBV6-5 and TRBJ2-3; 12 nucleotides match TRBD2. Germline CDR1 MNHEY, CDR2 SVGAGI. This CDR3 region has 14 residues. The V segment lost 5 bases and the J segment 5 bases; nucleotides outside the gene matches: 2.

This chain links TRBV5-6 with TRBJ2-5; 8 nucleotides agree with TRBD2. This CDR3 is built from 16 residues. The V gene end was trimmed by 4 bases and the J gene end by 14 bases; junction bases not matched to a gene: 22. CDR1 is SGHDT, CDR2 YYEEEE, per germline. The DNA for the CDR3 is TGTGCCAGCAGCCCAACTACCCAAGCGGGAGTTAAGCCCCCTTACTTC. Translating it yields CASSPTTQAGVKPPYF.

CDR3 sequence reads: CASSQGGHRSATNEKLFF. CDR3 coding DNA: TGCGCCAGCAGCCAAGGGGGTCACAGGTCTGCAACTAATGAAAAACTGTTTTTT. The rearrangement links TRBV4-3 to TRBJ1-4, with D tentatively TRBD1 (5 bases). The CDR3 sequence is 18 residues long. V was shortened by 1 base and J by 0 bases, with 15 bases between the two germline ends. Germline V gene sequence: CDR1 LGHNA, CDR2 YSLEER.

The rearrangement joins TRBV5-1 to TRBJ1-1; TRBD1 might be the D (5 bases). This CDR3 has 13 residues. Germline lookup yields CDR1 SGHRS and CDR2 YFSETQ. V lost 2 bases and J 4 bases, leaving 9 bases between the germline ends. Written as DNA, the CDR3 is TGCGCCAGCAGCTTCGGGGGTATCACTGAAGCTTTCTTT. It encodes CASSFGGITEAFF.

J is TRBJ2-7 and V is TRBV11-1; 7 bases are a match to TRBD2. Trimming took 5 bases from V and 3 from J; bases not matched to a gene: 10. This CDR3 has 15 amino acids. CDR1 and CDR2 from the germline V gene are SGHAT and FQDESV (reference sequence). The CDR3 region is CASSPYRGEGYEQYF. The CDR3 DNA reads TGTGCCAGCAGCCCCTACAGAGGGGAGGGCTACGAGCAGTACTTC.

The gene calls are TRBV28 and TRBJ2-6; D might be TRBD1 (5 bases). CDR1 MDHEN and CDR2 SYDVKM come from the germline V gene. The germline V and J ends were trimmed by 6 bases and 2 bases, with 23 bases remaining between them. The CDR3 extends over 19 amino acids. CDR3 protein: CASSLGVAARNTGANVLTF. As DNA, the CDR3 is TGTGCCAGCAGCCTAGGGGTGGCAGCCCGGAATACTGGGGCCAACGTCCTGACTTTC.

The gene calls are TRBV11-2 and TRBJ2-1; no firm D call. The CDR3 is 12 residues long. Trimming stripped 0 bases from V and 7 bases from J, with 4 bases between. Germline CDR1 reads SGHAT; CDR2 reads FQNNGV. CDR3 bases: TGTGCCAGCAGCTTAGAGCGGAATGAGCAGTTCTTC. As protein: CASSLERNEQFF.

The chain carries TRBV29-1 and TRBJ2-1; D is undetermined. This CDR3 comprises 12 residues. Deletions cut 3 bases from V and 6 bases from J, with 9 bases between. CDR1 is SQVTM and CDR2 is ANQGSEA in the germline V gene. CDR3 bases: TGCAGCGTTGAGCAGGTTTTCAATGAGCAGTTCTTC. Its translation is CSVEQVFNEQFF.

The genes are TRBV18 and TRBJ2-2, with D unresolved. The V end lost 6 bases, the J end lost 3 bases, and 8 bases lay between the germline ends. This CDR3 is built from 13 residues. Germline V gene sequence: CDR1 KGHSH, CDR2 LQKENI. This CDR3 reads CASSYGDTGELFF. The CDR3 DNA reads TGTGCCAGCTCCTATGGAGACACCGGGGAGCTGTTTTTT.

The chain is built from TRBV21-1 and TRBJ2-3; TRBD2 was called by the table and not checked on the DNA. TRBV21-1 is a pseudogene locus. The CDR3 spans 15 residues. CDR3 coding DNA: TGTGCCAGCAGCGCCACTAGTTATAAGCCCGATACGCAGTATTTT. Translation: CASSATSYKPDTQYF.

The chain joins TRBV4-1 to TRBJ1-3; TRBD1 agrees at 10 bases. CDR1 and CDR2 from the germline V gene are MGHRA and YSYEKL. This CDR3 contains 15 residues. Trimming took 4 bases from V and 4 from J; bases not matched to a gene: 4. The CDR3 region has the DNA TGCGCCAGCAGCCGCGGGACAGGGGTAGGAAACACCATATATTTT. Residues: CASSRGTGVGNTIYF.

The V and J genes are TRBV7-9 and TRBJ1-1; a weak D match, TRBD1 (6 bases). The CDR3 loop spans 15 amino acids. Germline V lookup: CDR1 SEHNR, CDR2 FQNEAQ (reference sequence). V dropped 1 base and J dropped 4 bases, with 13 bases sitting between them. The CDR3 DNA sequence: TGTGCCAGCAGCTTAGTACAGGGTGGGAGCACTGAAGCTTTCTTT. This gives the protein CASSLVQGGSTEAFF.

The chain recombines TRBV4-3 with TRBJ2-2, with D perhaps matching TRBD1 (5 bases). This CDR3 is built from 17 residues. Trimming left V 0 bases short and J 0 bases short, with 11 bases between. Germline assignment: CDR1 LGHNA and CDR2 YSLEER. The CDR3 protein is CASSQDLRGTNTGELFF. In DNA form, the CDR3 reads TGCGCCAGCAGCCAAGATTTAAGGGGAACGAACACCGGGGAGCTGTTTTTT.

The chain links TRBV14 to TRBJ1-2, with 8 bases lining up with TRBD1. Germline V lookup: CDR1 SGHDN, CDR2 FVKESK. The CDR3 spans 12 residues. The V gene end was trimmed by 1 base and the J gene end by 8 bases; junction bases not matched to a gene: 0. The CDR3 spells CASSQGDRGYTF. The CDR3 coding sequence is TGTGCCAGCAGCCAAGGGGACAGGGGCTACACCTTC. Drawing the rest from reference TRBV14 and TRBJ1-2, the complete variable domain is EAGVTQFPSHSVIEKGQTVTLRCDPISGHDNLYWYRRVMGKEIKFLLHFVKESKQDESGMPNNRFLAERTGGTYSTLKVQPAELEDSGVYFCASSQGDRGYTFGSGTRLTVV.

The V gene is TRBV7-8, the J gene TRBJ2-7; 7 positions match TRBD2. J gave up 2 bases and V 3 bases, and 4 bases lay outside the gene matches. Germline CDR1 and CDR2: SGHVS and FQNEAQ. The CDR3 extends over 14 amino acids. The DNA of the CDR3 is TGTGCCAGCAGCTTCGGGACTACCACCTACGAGCAGTACTTC. This gives the protein CASSFGTTTYEQYF.

The chain combines TRBV19 with TRBJ1-5, with D perhaps matching TRBD1 (5 bases). The ends were cut back, 3 bases at V and 2 bases at J, with 17 bases in the middle. This CDR3 has 17 amino acids. The V gene's germline CDR1 is LNHDA and CDR2 SQIVND (reference sequence). The CDR3 coding sequence is TGTGCCAGTAGTATCGGGGGTTCCTTACGAGGCAATCAGCCCCAGCATTTT. Its translation: CASSIGGSLRGNQPQHF.

The V and J genes are TRBV5-1 and TRBJ2-5; TRBD2 agrees at 7 bases. The ends lost 0 bases at V and 3 bases at J; junction bases unmatched: 5. The CDR3 has 15 residues. Germline V gives CDR1 SGHRS, CDR2 YFSETQ. The CDR3 DNA is TGCGCCAGCAGCTTGGCCGGGACTACCGAAGAGACCCAGTACTTC. Amino acids: CASSLAGTTEETQYF.

This chain connects TRBV19 to TRBJ1-2; D ambiguous. In germline, CDR1 is LNHDA, CDR2 SQIVND (reference sequence). The V end was cut by 4 bases, the J end by 0 bases, with 12 bases between. The CDR3 runs to 15 residues. DNA of the CDR3: TGTGCCAGTAGTAGCGACGCAGGCCCTAACTATGGCTACACCTTC. Protein: CASSSDAGPNYGYTF.

V and J are TRBV5-1 and TRBJ1-1; D possibly corresponds to TRBD1 (6 bases). V was shortened by 3 bases and J by 3 bases, with 9 bases between the two germline ends. Germline CDR1 is SGHRS and CDR2 is YFSETQ. CDR3 length: 13 residues. CDR3 amino acids: CASSSQGYTEAFF. In DNA form, the CDR3 reads TGCGCCAGCAGCTCACAGGGATACACTGAAGCTTTCTTT.

This rearrangement joins TRBV9 to TRBJ1-5; 7 positions match TRBD1. The V gene's germline CDR1 is SGDLS and CDR2 YYNGEE. CDR3 size: 18 residues. With V trimmed by 0 bases and J by 4 bases, 13 bases remained unmatched. The CDR3 protein is CASSVVRRLAGGNQPQHF. The DNA for the CDR3 is TGTGCCAGCAGCGTAGTTCGGAGGTTGGCAGGGGGAAATCAGCCCCAGCATTTT.

The chain employs TRBV7-9 and TRBJ1-4, with D perhaps matching TRBD1 (5 bases). Trimming stripped 3 bases from V and 8 bases from J, with 13 bases between. CDR3 length: 14 residues. CDR1 and CDR2 from the germline V gene are SEHNR and FQNEAQ (reference sequence). The CDR3 region is CASSFLGAEEKLFF. Written as DNA, the CDR3 is TGTGCCAGCAGCTTCCTTGGGGCGGAAGAAAAACTGTTTTTT.

The chain carries TRBV5-1 and TRBJ2-5; possible D gene TRBD2, 7 bases. V gave up 2 bases and J gave up 5 bases, with 16 bases separating them. The germline V gene encodes CDR1 SGHRS and CDR2 YFSETQ. This CDR3 has 15 residues. The CDR3 DNA reads as TGCGCCAGCAGCTTCGGGTTACAGGGAGGGGAGACCCAGTACTTC. Protein product: CASSFGLQGGETQYF.

V usage is TRBV4-1 and J usage is TRBJ2-7; 14 bases fit TRBD2. V shed 2 bases, J shed 3 bases, and the junction held 12 bases outside the gene matches. Germline CDR1 is MGHRA and CDR2 is YSYEKL. The CDR3 contains 19 residues. The CDR3 sequence is CASSQRGESGLAGDYEQYF. For the CDR3, the DNA is TGCGCCAGCAGCCAAAGAGGGGAGTCGGGACTAGCGGGGGACTACGAGCAGTACTTC.